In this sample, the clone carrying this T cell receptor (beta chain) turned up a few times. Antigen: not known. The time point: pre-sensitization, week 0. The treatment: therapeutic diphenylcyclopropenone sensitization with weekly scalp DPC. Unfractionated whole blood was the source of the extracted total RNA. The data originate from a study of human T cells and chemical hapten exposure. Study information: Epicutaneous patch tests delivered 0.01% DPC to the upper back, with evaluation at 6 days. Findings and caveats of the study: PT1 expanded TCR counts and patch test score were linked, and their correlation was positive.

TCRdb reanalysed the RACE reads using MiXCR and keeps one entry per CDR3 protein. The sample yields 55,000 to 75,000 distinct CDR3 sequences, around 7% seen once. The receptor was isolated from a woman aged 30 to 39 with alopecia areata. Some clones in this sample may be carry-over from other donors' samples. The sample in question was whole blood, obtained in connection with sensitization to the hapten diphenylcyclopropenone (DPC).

The CDR3 sequence: CSAPDGQGGVEAFF. The CDR3 coding sequence is TGCAGTGCTCCAGACGGACAGGGGGGCGTTGAAGCTTTCTTT. The chain employs TRBV20-1 and TRBJ1-1; TRBD1 aligns across 10 bases. Unmatched junction bases numbered 10, after V lost 5 bases and J lost 7 bases. In germline, CDR1 is DFQATT, CDR2 SNEGSKA (reference sequence). This CDR3 is 14 amino acids long.